This TCR beta chain stems from a study of CD4+ T cells in melanoma. For this clone: The antigen is not known.

Here immunoSEQ multiplex PCR was the method, and the copy in TCRdb shows in-frame clones only, minus some. The table has roughly 140,000 clones, around 90% seen once. Whole-study findings and limits: Reportedly, melanoma neoantigen-specific CD4+ T cells showed varied differentiation states. A reported correlation linked neoantigen-specific CD4+ T cells to CD8+, macrophage and B cell function.

The origin of this receptor is a human donor with melanoma.

The CDR3: CASSLDRVDAFF. CDR3 bases: TGCGCCAGCAGCTTGGACAGGGTAGACGCTTTCTTT. V and J are TRBV5-1 and TRBJ1-1, with D maybe TRBD1 (6 bases). The length of the CDR3 is 12 residues. Germline V gives CDR1 SGHRS, CDR2 YFSETQ. The V gene lost 0 bases and the J gene lost 11 bases, with 11 bases spanning the gap.